This T cell receptor (beta chain) was retrieved from a study of blood T cell repertoires in COVID-19. Germline CDR1 and CDR2: SGHAT and FQNNGV. V was trimmed by 6 bases and J by 3 bases, leaving 12 bases between them. This CDR3 region has 13 residues. Source study methods: Reference gene primer amplification gave estimated nucleated cell counts. The table came from immunoSEQ multiplex PCR; TCRdb's copy has only in-frame clones and leaves some out. For V, J and clone size, that table is used; D and trimming come from the DNA. The sample consists of 150,000 to 200,000 clones, 84% of them appearing once.

The sequenced sample consisted of peripheral blood. The receptor comes from a woman aged 70-85 years with COVID-19, enrolled during active disease. The chain joins TRBV11-2 to TRBJ2-7, with D maybe TRBD1 (5 bases). CDR3 sequence reads: CASSFDSIYEQYV. The CDR3 DNA follows: TGTGCCAGCAGTTTTGACAGCATCTACGAGCAGTACGTC.